Shown below are 24 T cell receptor beta chains from a single sample sequenced in a study of blood T cell repertoires in COVID-19 (dated by TCRdb to 2019 to 2021). Library preparation used the immunoSEQ multiplex PCR assay. TCRdb took this table from immuneACCESS and kept in-frame rearrangements with V and J called. Such tables lack part of the clones; where checked against another copy, unresolved V genes explain under half of the gap, and the rest is unexplained. The table for this sample lists over 9,500 clones; roughly four fifths of them were counted only once. The ten most abundant clones make up 30% to 40% of the sample. Sequencing was carried out using peripheral blood. These receptors all come from a human donor in a cohort sampled during active COVID-19.

The rearrangement joins TRBV6-6 to TRBJ1-2; TRBD1 agrees at 9 bases. Germline V CDR1 and CDR2: MNHNY, SVGAGI (reference sequence). CDR3 size: 16 residues. V trimming: 5 bases; J trimming: 8 bases; junction bases outside the gene matches: 15. The CDR3 DNA sequence: TGTGCCAGCAGTCCCGAGCCGGGACAGGGAGTTCGCGGCTACACCTTC. Encoded protein: CASSPEPGQGVRGYTF.

In its sample, this clone was seen a few times. The chain links TRBV4-1 to TRBJ1-4, with 7 bases matching TRBD1. Germline loops: CDR1 MGHRA, CDR2 YSYEKL. CDR3 length: 17 amino acids. J lost 5 bases, V lost 4 bases, and 13 bases had no gene match. The CDR3 DNA reads as TGCGCCAGCAGCCGATATCCCGGACAGGTCCAAAATGAAAAACTGTTTTTT. This encodes CASSRYPGQVQNEKLFF.

This clone has only a few counts. The chain couples TRBV11-2 to TRBJ2-1; 8 bases match TRBD1. J gave up 1 base and V 3 bases, and 2 bases lay outside the gene matches. There are 15 residues in the CDR3. Germline CDR1 SGHAT, CDR2 FQNNGV. The CDR3 region is CASSFDRGSYNEQFF. The CDR3 region has the DNA TGTGCCAGCAGCTTTGACAGGGGTTCCTACAATGAGCAGTTCTTC.

The chain is built from TRBV28 and TRBJ1-5; the match to TRBD1 covers 7 bases. The CDR3 runs 16 residues. The germline V gene encodes CDR1 MDHEN and CDR2 SYDVKM. V was clipped by 1 base and J by 1 base; unmatched bases: 4. The CDR3 coding sequence is TGTGCCAGCAGTTTATTCACAGGGGAAAGCAATCAGCCCCAGCATTTT. The encoded protein is CASSLFTGESNQPQHF.

The chain recombines TRBV21-1 with TRBJ2-7; the DNA was not compared with TRBD1, the D call given in the table. TRBV21-1 is a documented pseudogene. The CDR3 runs to 17 residues. The CDR3 DNA is TGTGCCAGCAGCAAAGTAAGAGGACAGATAGGGGCCTACGAGCAGTACTTC. Encoded protein: CASSKVRGQIGAYEQYF.

This clone was recorded once. The rearrangement joins TRBV5-1 to TRBJ1-2; a possible D gene is TRBD1 (6 bases). The germline gives CDR1 SGHRS, CDR2 YFSETQ. CDR3 length: 15 amino acids. V lost 0 bases and J lost 4, with 13 bases in between. CDR3 sequence: CASSLDRASFYGYTF. Written as DNA, the CDR3 is TGCGCCAGCAGCTTGGACAGGGCTTCTTTCTATGGCTACACCTTC.

Only a few counts were recorded for this clone. The chain joins TRBV6-2 or TRBV6-3 to TRBJ1-1; 11 nucleotides agree with TRBD1. The germline CDR1 and CDR2 sequences are MNHEY and SVGEGT. CDR3 size: 15 residues. With 6 bases clipped from V and 4 bases from J, the junction kept 7 bases outside the gene matches. The CDR3 protein is CASSSAGTGGTEAFF. CDR3 DNA sequence: TGTGCCAGCAGCTCTGCCGGGACAGGGGGCACTGAAGCTTTCTTT.

This clone appeared a single time. CDR3 nucleotides: TGTGCCAGCACCCCGATCCCACGAAGCGATGGCTACACCTTC. It codes for CASTPIPRSDGYTF. J is TRBJ1-2 and V is TRBV3-1 (or the pseudogene TRBV3-2), with no clear D. Germline CDR1 is LGHDT and CDR2 is YNNKEL (reference sequence). The CDR3 runs to 14 residues. V gave up 7 bases and J gave up 6 bases, with 18 bases separating them.

This clone came up once. The chain is built from TRBV6-2 or TRBV6-3 and TRBJ2-5; 8 nucleotides agree with TRBD2. The J segment lost 3 bases and the V segment lost 7 bases, leaving 10 bases of the junction unmatched. Germline V lookup: CDR1 MNHEY, CDR2 SVGEGT. CDR3 length: 15 amino acids. CDR3 amino acids: CASNPYPGLEETQYF. CDR3 DNA: TGTGCCAGCAACCCTTATCCGGGACTAGAAGAGACCCAGTACTTC.

V and J are TRBV29-1 and TRBJ2-7, with TRBD1 as a possible D gene (5 bases). The ends were cut back, 5 bases at V and 5 bases at J, with 13 bases in the middle. Looked up from germline, CDR1 is SQVTM and CDR2 is ANQGSEA. The CDR3 has 12 residues. This CDR3 reads CSVHKGPDEQYF. The CDR3 nucleotides are TGCAGCGTTCATAAGGGGCCCGACGAGCAGTACTTC.

The chain uses TRBV5-4 and TRBJ1-1, with 11 bases identical to TRBD1. Losses at the gene ends were 4 bases for V and 0 bases for J; bases not matched to a gene: 8. This CDR3 contains 17 residues. Germline V gene sequence: CDR1 SGHNT, CDR2 YYREEE (reference sequence). CDR3 sequence (DNA): TGTGCCAGCAGCCCCGGGACAGGGGGGAACATGAACACTGAAGCTTTCTTT. Translated: CASSPGTGGNMNTEAFF.

This chain joins TRBV10-3 and TRBJ2-2, with 7 positions matching TRBD1. The CDR3 is made up of 14 amino acids. The V segment lost 10 bases and the J segment 1 base; nucleotides outside the gene matches: 6. Germline loops: CDR1 ENHRY, CDR2 SYGVKD. CDR3 sequence reads: CATQDRMNTGELFF. As DNA, the CDR3 is TGTGCCACTCAGGACAGGATGAACACCGGGGAGCTGTTTTTT.

This sequence joins TRBV12-3 or TRBV12-4 and TRBJ1-2; D is uncertain. The CDR3 runs 12 residues. With 3 bases removed from V and 7 bases from J, the gap between germline ends came to 9 bases. DNA of the CDR3: TGTGCCAGCAGTTTTGGAGCTACTGGCTACACCTTC. Protein sequence: CASSFGATGYTF.

The chain employs TRBV30 and TRBJ1-4, with TRBD1 as a possible D gene (6 bases). The CDR3 has 20 residues. Between the trimmed V and J ends, which lost 1 base and 1 base, there was a span of 25 bases. The germline CDR1 and CDR2 sequences are GTSNPN and SVGIG (reference sequence). The CDR3 loop is CAWSAHRIRGAGGTNEKLFF. CDR3 coding DNA: TGTGCCTGGAGTGCCCACCGCATACGGGGGGCGGGTGGAACTAATGAAAAACTGTTTTTT. Drawing the rest from reference TRBV30 and TRBJ1-4, the complete variable domain is SQTIHQWPATLVQPVGSPLSLECTVEGTSNPNLYWYRQAAGRGLQLLFYSVGIGQISSEVPQNLSASRPQDRQFILSSKKLLLSDSGFYLCAWSAHRIRGAGGTNEKLFFGSGTQLSVL.

The chain joins TRBV28 to TRBJ1-5; 7 bases align to TRBD1. This CDR3 spans 15 amino acids. Unmatched junction bases numbered 7, after V lost 5 bases and J lost 3 bases. Per the germline V gene, CDR1 is MDHEN and CDR2 is SYDVKM. CDR3 in amino acids: CASSTPTGDNQPQHF. DNA for the CDR3: TGTGCCAGCAGTACCCCAACAGGGGACAATCAGCCCCAGCATTTT.

The rearrangement uses TRBV6-5 and TRBJ1-3; 10 nucleotides line up with TRBD1. The germline gives CDR1 MNHEY, CDR2 SVGAGI. V trimming: 9 bases; J trimming: 1 base; junction bases outside the gene matches: 6. The CDR3 length is 15 residues. The CDR3 here is CASRGGQGSGNTIYF. DNA of the CDR3: TGTGCCAGTCGGGGGGGACAGGGGTCTGGAAACACCATATATTTT.

This rearrangement joins TRBV5-6 to TRBJ2-1; TRBD1 is a possible D gene (6 bases). The CDR3 loop spans 17 amino acids. Germline CDR1 reads SGHDT; CDR2 reads YYEEEE. V was trimmed by 0 bases and J by 0 bases, leaving 13 bases between them. CDR3 sequence: CASSLVGQPTSYNEQFF. CDR3 DNA sequence: TGTGCCAGCAGCTTGGTAGGACAGCCGACCTCCTACAATGAGCAGTTCTTC.

This clone was picked up one time. The genes are TRBV5-1 and TRBJ2-7; 10 positions agree with TRBD1. Germline V gene data show CDR1 as SGHRS and CDR2 as YFSETQ. The CDR3 sequence is 15 residues long. With V trimmed by 0 bases and J by 1 base, 1 base remained unmatched. CDR3 nucleotide sequence: TGCGCCAGCAGCTTGGGGGGACAGGGGTCCTACGAGCAGTACTTC. Protein product: CASSLGGQGSYEQYF. Full variable domain (remainder filled in from reference TRBV5-1 and TRBJ2-7): KAGVTQTPRYLIKTRGQQVTLSCSPISGHRSVSWYQQTPGQGLQFLFEYFSETQRNKGNFPGRFSGRQFSNSRSEMNVSTLELGDSALYLCASSLGGQGSYEQYFGPGTRLTVT.

This sequence joins TRBV6-5 and TRBJ2-2; D remains unclear. The CDR3 is 13 amino acids. V dropped 7 bases and J dropped 0 bases, with 6 bases sitting between them. Germline CDR1 is MNHEY and CDR2 is SVGAGI. In nucleotides, the CDR3 is TGTGCCAGCACTGGGCCGAACACCGGGGAGCTGTTTTTT. As protein: CASTGPNTGELFF.

This chain links TRBV4-1 with TRBJ1-2; perhaps TRBD1 as D (6 bases). Germline-derived CDR1 and CDR2 are MGHRA and YSYEKL. Trimming removed 2 bases at V and 4 bases at J, with 17 bases between. CDR3 length equals 16 residues. In nucleotides, the CDR3 is TGCGCCAGCAGCCAAACAGGGACTACCCGGCGCTATGGCTACACCTTC. Translation gives CASSQTGTTRRYGYTF.

The chain links TRBV27 to TRBJ2-7; D is unclear. This CDR3 is built from 16 residues. Germline lookup yields CDR1 MNHEY and CDR2 SMNVEV (reference sequence). With 5 bases removed from V and 2 bases from J, the gap between germline ends came to 19 bases. CDR3: CASSRDLATPPYEQYF. The CDR3 coding sequence is TGTGCCAGCAGTCGAGATCTCGCCACCCCTCCCTACGAGCAGTACTTC.

This clone was counted between two and nine times. The chain uses TRBV10-3 and TRBJ2-7; 8 nucleotides match TRBD1. The trim removed 3 bases at V and 6 bases at J, leaving 10 bases unmatched. The germline CDR1 and CDR2 sequences are ENHRY and SYGVKD. The CDR3 has 15 residues. Here the CDR3 DNA reads TGTGCCATCAGTGAACCGGGACAGGTGGTCGGCGAGCAGTACTTC. Protein product: CAISEPGQVVGEQYF.

The chain links TRBV11-2 to TRBJ2-1, with 9 bases aligning to TRBD2. The V gene end was trimmed by 6 bases and the J gene end by 8 bases; junction bases not matched to a gene: 17. Germline CDR1 SGHAT, CDR2 FQNNGV. CDR3 length: 17 amino acids. The CDR3 here is CASSNKLLLAGLDEQFF. For the CDR3, the DNA is TGTGCCAGCAGTAATAAGTTATTGCTAGCGGGGTTGGATGAGCAGTTCTTC.

The CDR3 loop reads CASSSRTGDYEQYF. The CDR3 nucleotides read TGTGCCAGCAGCTCCCGGACAGGGGACTACGAGCAGTACTTC. V is TRBV5-5 and J is TRBJ2-7; 9 bases fit TRBD1. The V and J ends lost 3 bases and 3 bases, in that order; junction bases with no gene match: 4. Germline CDR1 SGHKS, CDR2 YYEKEE (reference sequence). The CDR3 contains 14 residues.